This is a list of T cell receptor beta chains from one sample in a study of control samples from healthy donors and cancer patients. The protocol was immunoSEQ multiplex PCR, while the TCRdb copy is restricted to in-frame clones and leaves out a portion. The sample contains 150,000 to 200,000 clones, 85% to 90% of which appear only once. Source material: blood. These receptors originate from a woman aged 25-40 years in good health. CDR3s include the opening cysteine and the closing phenylalanine or tryptophan. D genes are given only for firm matches. Not every row has a clone size; where given, it reads once, few, many or a size class.

NA	TRBV5-4	TRBJ1-5	NA	CASSLQGLSNQPQHF	TGTGCCAGCAGCTTACAGGGACTTAGCAATCAGCCCCAGCATTTT
NA	TRBV7-6	TRBJ1-2	TRBD1	CASSSWTGKNYGYTF	TGTGCCAGCAGCTCATGGACAGGGAAGAACTATGGCTACACCTTC
NA	TRBV6-6	TRBJ1-1	TRBD1	CASRLRDRGMDTEAFF	TGTGCCAGCAGGCTACGGGACAGGGGGATGGACACTGAAGCTTTCTTT
NA	TRBV16	TRBJ1-3	NA	CASSQSPGSNTIYF	TGTGCCAGCAGCCAATCGCCAGGGTCAAACACCATATATTTT
once	TRBV14	TRBJ1-5	NA	CASSQERGQPQHF	TGTGCCAGCAGCCAAGAAAGAGGTCAGCCCCAGCATTTT
NA	TRBV7-2	TRBJ2-5	TRBD1	CASSSPTGAAETQYF	TGTGCCAGCAGCTCACCGACAGGGGCGGCGGAGACCCAGTACTTC
NA	TRBV15	TRBJ1-6	NA	CATSTRDSGSPLHF	TGTGCCACCAGCACAAGGGACTCAGGTTCACCCCTCCACTTT
NA	TRBV9	TRBJ1-4	TRBD1	CASSRQGLRDEKLFF	TGTGCCAGCAGCCGACAGGGCCTACGGGATGAAAAACTGTTTTTT
NA	TRBV29-1	TRBJ1-2	TRBD1	CSVTGTGEGGYTF	TGCAGCGTAACCGGGACAGGGGAAGGAGGCTACACCTTC
few	TRBV7-2	TRBJ2-1	NA	CASSSTRSTLHNEQFF	TGTGCCAGCAGCTCGACTAGGTCGACTCTCCACAATGAGCAGTTCTTC
NA	TRBV2	TRBJ2-7	NA	CASNLLYEQYF	TGTGCCAGCAACCTACTCTACGAGCAGTACTTC
NA	TRBV9	TRBJ1-2	NA	CASSVAETNYGYTF	TGTGCCAGCAGCGTAGCCGAAACTAACTATGGCTACACCTTC
few	TRBV6-1	TRBJ1-2	NA	CASSDSPYYGYTF	TGTGCCAGCAGTGATAGCCCTTACTATGGCTACACCTTC
NA	TRBV3-1/TRBV3-2	TRBJ2-1	NA	CASSLQVATSNEQFF	TGTGCCAGCAGCCTCCAGGTAGCGACAAGCAATGAGCAGTTCTTC
NA	TRBV27	TRBJ2-7	NA	CASSFRGSFYEQYF	TGTGCCAGCAGTTTTAGGGGGTCCTTTTACGAGCAGTACTTC
NA	TRBV2	TRBJ1-5	NA	CASSEAFGGLSQHF	TGTGCCAGCAGTGAAGCGTTTGGGGGTCTGTCCCAGCATTTT
NA	TRBV24-1	TRBJ2-5	NA	CATSGGGGGREVTQYF	TGTGCCACCAGTGGCGGAGGAGGGGGGCGCGAGGTGACCCAGTACTTC
NA	TRBV6-1	TRBJ1-1	NA	CASSDLGAFF	TGTGCCAGCAGTGATTTGGGAGCTTTCTTT
NA	TRBV28	TRBJ1-2	TRBD1	CASRSGQGGGYTF	TGTGCCAGCAGAAGCGGACAGGGCGGGGGCTACACCTTC
NA	TRBV7-9	TRBJ2-3	NA	CASSLQPSTDTQYF	TGTGCCAGCAGCTTACAGCCTAGCACAGATACGCAGTATTTT
NA	TRBV15	TRBJ1-2	NA	CATSGGEGVPPNYGYTF	TGTGCCACCAGCGGGGGGGAGGGGGTCCCCCCTAACTATGGCTACACCTTC
few	TRBV15	TRBJ2-3	NA	CATSRGSRAFTDTQYF	TGTGCCACCAGCAGAGGTTCTAGGGCCTTCACAGATACGCAGTATTTT
NA	TRBV7-9	TRBJ1-1	TRBD1	CASSLTGTEAFF	TGTGCCAGCAGCTTGACAGGGACTGAAGCTTTCTTT
NA	TRBV28	TRBJ2-1	TRBD2	CASSFQTGGRPYNEQFF	TGTGCCAGCAGTTTCCAGACGGGAGGTCGTCCCTACAATGAGCAGTTCTTC
NA	TRBV5-4	TRBJ2-1	NA	CASSFVGPNNEQFF	TGTGCCAGCAGCTTTGTGGGACCCAACAATGAGCAGTTCTTC
NA	TRBV30	TRBJ1-6	TRBD1	CAWTRGLSSSYNSPLHF	TGTGCCTGGACAAGGGGGCTCTCAAGCTCCTATAATTCACCCCTCCACTTT
NA	TRBV9	TRBJ1-2	TRBD1	CASSVVSAGGFYGYTF	TGTGCCAGCAGCGTAGTTAGTGCAGGGGGCTTCTATGGCTACACCTTC
few	TRBV6-1	TRBJ2-5	TRBD2	CASSEELAGGLVETQYF	TGTGCCAGCAGTGAAGAGCTAGCGGGGGGTCTCGTCGAGACCCAGTACTTC
NA	TRBV4-2	TRBJ1-1	NA	CASSQDRGRRAFF	TGTGCCAGCAGCCAAGATCGGGGCAGACGAGCTTTCTTT
NA	TRBV28	TRBJ1-2	NA	CASSDRDLSLINYGYTF	TGTGCCAGCAGTGACCGGGACCTCTCTCTAATAAACTATGGCTACACCTTC
NA	TRBV28	TRBJ1-5	NA	CASSRTGSANQPQHF	TGTGCCAGCAGCCGTACAGGGAGCGCCAATCAGCCCCAGCATTTT
NA	TRBV30	TRBJ2-5	TRBD2	CAWNAGGRETQYF	TGTGCCTGGAACGCGGGGGGCCGAGAGACCCAGTACTTC
NA	TRBV6-1	TRBJ1-1	NA	CASSEWVPLNTEAFF	TGTGCCAGCAGTGAATGGGTACCCTTGAACACTGAAGCTTTCTTT
NA	TRBV19	TRBJ1-5	NA	CASSIDAGGNQPQHF	TGTGCCAGTAGTATAGATGCTGGAGGGAATCAGCCCCAGCATTTT
NA	TRBV28	TRBJ2-3	NA	CASSPPGAGPDTQYF	TGTGCCAGCAGTCCACCTGGGGCCGGCCCAGATACGCAGTATTTT
NA	TRBV7-9	TRBJ1-2	TRBD1	CASSGIGQAYYGYTF	TGTGCCAGCAGCGGGATCGGACAGGCCTACTATGGCTACACCTTC
NA	TRBV28	TRBJ1-4	NA	CASSFSEKLFF	TGTGCCAGCAGTTTTTCCGAAAAACTGTTTTTT
NA	TRBV11-2	TRBJ2-1	TRBD2	CASSFAPGLVRNEQFF	TGTGCCAGCAGCTTCGCCCCGGGACTAGTACGCAATGAGCAGTTCTTC
NA	TRBV5-1	TRBJ2-1	NA	CASSWATANEQFF	TGCGCCAGCAGCTGGGCAACCGCTAATGAGCAGTTCTTC